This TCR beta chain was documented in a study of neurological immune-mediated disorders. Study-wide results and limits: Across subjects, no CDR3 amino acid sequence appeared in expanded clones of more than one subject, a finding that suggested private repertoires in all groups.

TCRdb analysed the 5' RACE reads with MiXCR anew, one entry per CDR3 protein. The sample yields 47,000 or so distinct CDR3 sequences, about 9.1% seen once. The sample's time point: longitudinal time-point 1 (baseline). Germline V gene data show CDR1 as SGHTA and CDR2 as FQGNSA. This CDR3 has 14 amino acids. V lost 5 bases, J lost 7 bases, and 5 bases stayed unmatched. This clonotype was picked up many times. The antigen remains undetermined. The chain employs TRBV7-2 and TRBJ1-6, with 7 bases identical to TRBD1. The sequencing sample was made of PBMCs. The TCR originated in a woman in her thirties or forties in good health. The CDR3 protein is CASSKDRVNSPLHF. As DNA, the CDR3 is TGTGCCAGCAGCAAAGACAGGGTAAATTCACCCCTCCACTTT.